Following are 29 T cell receptor beta chains from one sample sequenced in a study of T cell changes during pregnancy in multiple sclerosis. Here immunoSEQ multiplex PCR was the method, and the copy in TCRdb shows in-frame clones only, minus some. The sample includes about 40,000 clones, around 90% of them seen just once. The source was CD8+ T cells from peripheral blood mononuclear cells, collected before pregnancy. The receptor source for this set is a female donor with multiple sclerosis, enrolled in a pregnancy study.

The chain recombines TRBV2 with TRBJ1-3; weak D call: TRBD1 (6 bases). V lost 4 bases to trimming and J lost 4 bases, with 14 bases between them. The CDR3 covers 15 residues. CDR1 is SNHLY and CDR2 is FYNNEI in the germline V gene. The CDR3 loop is CASSAGTSVGNTIYF. Here the CDR3 DNA reads TGTGCCAGCAGTGCCGGGACATCAGTAGGAAACACCATATATTTT.

This clone was found once. The chain couples TRBV28 to TRBJ2-5, with 7 bases identical to TRBD1. V gave up 4 bases and J gave up 5 bases; unmatched junction bases: 13. Per the germline V gene, CDR1 is MDHEN and CDR2 is SYDVKM. The CDR3 runs 16 residues. The CDR3 sequence is CASSSLTGTVRETQYF. As DNA, the CDR3 is TGTGCCAGCAGTTCCCTGACAGGGACAGTCAGGGAGACCCAGTACTTC.

The chain links TRBV6-1 to TRBJ2-7, with TRBD2 matching over 11 bases. The J call could be wrong; TRBJ2-5 is a better fit for the DNA end. The CDR3 totals 15 residues. Per germline, CDR1 MNHNS and CDR2 SASEGT. In nucleotides, the CDR3 is TGTGCCAGCAGTGTGGGACTAGCGGTACAAGAGACCCAGTACTTC. It translates to CASSVGLAVQETQYF.

The chain combines TRBV29-1 with TRBJ2-1, with 7 bases aligning to TRBD1. V shed 6 bases and J 2 bases; nucleotides not matched to a gene: 4. CDR1 is SQVTM and CDR2 is ANQGSEA in the germline V gene. The CDR3 loop spans 13 amino acids. The CDR3 DNA reads as TGCAGCGTAACCGGGACAGCCTACAATGAGCAGTTCTTC. The encoded protein is CSVTGTAYNEQFF.

The J gene is TRBJ2-2, the V gene TRBV21-1; the table assigns TRBD1, which was not confirmed against the DNA. TRBV21-1 is recorded as a pseudogene. There are 16 residues in the CDR3. The CDR3: CASSARDSITWFALFF. In DNA form, the CDR3 reads TGTGCCAGCAGCGCCCGGGACAGCATAACGTGGTTCGCGCTGTTTTTT.

J is TRBJ2-1 and V is TRBV15; 10 nucleotides align to TRBD2. CDR3 size: 21 residues. With 0 bases clipped from V and 4 bases from J, the junction kept 18 bases outside the gene matches. CDR1 and CDR2 (germline): LNHNV, YYDKDF (reference sequence). CDR3 in amino acids: CATSRDRPSGSARDFYNEQFF. The CDR3 bases are TGTGCCACCAGCAGAGATCGGCCTAGCGGGAGCGCCAGGGATTTTTACAATGAGCAGTTCTTC.

This clone appeared a few times. The genes are TRBV6-1 and TRBJ2-3; the match to TRBD2 covers 13 bases. J was trimmed by 4 bases and V by 5 bases; bases with no gene match: 3. The germline V gene has CDR1 MNHNS and CDR2 SASEGT. The CDR3 loop spans 15 amino acids. Here the CDR3 reads CASSQLAGGPDTQYF. The CDR3 DNA is TGTGCCAGCAGTCAACTAGCGGGAGGGCCAGATACGCAGTATTTT.

V usage is TRBV2 and J usage is TRBJ2-3; D possibly corresponds to TRBD2 (5 bases). Germline values: CDR1 SNHLY, CDR2 FYNNEI. Trimming removed 6 bases at V and 10 bases at J, with 14 bases between. CDR3 size: 12 residues. In DNA form, the CDR3 reads TGTGCCAGCAGGGACGGGATGGGTGCGCAGTATTTT. Its translation is CASRDGMGAQYF. The variable domain in full, completed from reference TRBV2 and TRBJ2-3, reads EPEVTQTPSHQVTQMGQEVILRCVPISNHLYFYWYRQILGQKVEFLVSFYNNEISEKSEIFDDQFSVERPDGSNFTLKIRSTKLEDSAMYFCASRDGMGAQYFGPGTRLTVL.

The chain employs TRBV9 and TRBJ2-7, with no clear D. CDR3 length: 15 residues. Looked up from germline, CDR1 is SGDLS and CDR2 is YYNGEE. V was pared by 0 bases and J by 0 bases, with 10 bases between. In nucleotides, the CDR3 is TGTGCCAGCAGCGTAGCGCCAGCGTCCTCCTACGAGCAGTACTTC. This codes for CASSVAPASSYEQYF.

The chain has TRBV29-1 and TRBJ2-7, with 8 bases lining up with TRBD1. The V gene's germline CDR1 is SQVTM and CDR2 ANQGSEA. This CDR3 is 14 amino acids long. Germline trimming cut 4 bases from V and 0 bases from J; bases unmatched to any gene: 5. The chain's CDR3 is CSVVETGASYEQYF. The CDR3 DNA reads as TGCAGCGTTGTGGAGACAGGGGCCTCCTACGAGCAGTACTTC.

This sequence joins TRBV10-3 and TRBJ2-7; 7 bases match TRBD1. CDR1 is ENHRY and CDR2 is SYGVKD in the germline V gene. There are 16 residues in the CDR3. Unmatched junction bases numbered 12, after V lost 6 bases and J lost 1 base. The CDR3 loop is CAIRGQGDQPSYEQYF. The CDR3, as DNA: TGTGCCATCAGAGGGCAGGGGGATCAGCCATCCTACGAGCAGTACTTC.

The chain combines TRBV5-6 with TRBJ2-5; maybe TRBD1 (6 bases). The J call may be wrong; the DNA end is better matched by TRBJ2-7. The CDR3 has 14 amino acids. CDR1 is SGHDT and CDR2 is YYEEEE in the germline V gene. The CDR3 sequence is CASSPRGSSYEQYF. The CDR3 region has the DNA TGTGCCAGCAGCCCTAGGGGGAGCTCCTACGAGCAGTACTTC.

The chain joins TRBV28 to TRBJ1-4, with 7 bases fitting TRBD1. This CDR3 region has 15 residues. After removal of 3 bases from V and 7 bases from J, the junction contained 8 bases not matched to a gene. Germline V gene lookup returns CDR1 MDHEN and CDR2 SYDVKM. The CDR3 loop is CASSLGGQLGEKLFF. In DNA form, the CDR3 reads TGTGCCAGCAGTTTGGGGGGACAGCTTGGTGAAAAACTGTTTTTT.

The chain carries TRBV7-6 and TRBJ2-7; 7 bases are shared with TRBD2. The germline V gene has CDR1 SGHVS and CDR2 FNYEAQ. The trim removed 5 bases at V and 5 bases at J, leaving 6 bases unmatched. This CDR3 spans 13 amino acids. The CDR3 is CASSPGAGDEQYF. DNA of the CDR3: TGTGCCAGCAGCCCCGGGGCGGGAGACGAGCAGTACTTC. The entire variable domain, with the rest obtained from reference TRBV7-6 and TRBJ2-7, is as follows: GAGVSQSPRYKVTKRGQDVALRCDPISGHVSLYWYRQALGQGPEFLTYFNYEAQQDKSGLPNDRFSAERPEGSISTLTIQRTEQRDSAMYRCASSPGAGDEQYFGPGTRLTVT.

This chain links TRBV29-1 with TRBJ2-5; 8 bases are shared with TRBD1. Trimming removed 8 bases from V and 3 bases from J; junction bases left unmatched: 11. Germline CDR1 SQVTM, CDR2 ANQGSEA. The CDR3 loop spans 14 amino acids. Written as DNA, the CDR3 is TGCAGCCCAGACGGTGGACAGGGAAAAGAGACCCAGTACTTC. Encoded protein: CSPDGGQGKETQYF.

V usage is TRBV19 and J usage is TRBJ1-5, with D perhaps matching TRBD1 (5 bases). The CDR3 runs to 14 residues. The V gene's germline CDR1 is LNHDA and CDR2 SQIVND (reference sequence). V lost 2 bases to trimming and J lost 4 bases, with 9 bases between them. CDR3 sequence (DNA): TGTGCCAGTAGTATATCGCAGGGTAATCAGCCCCAGCATTTT. Encoded protein: CASSISQGNQPQHF.

In regard to this clone: An end of the junction differs from the germline gene, which may be a read error. V and J are TRBV7-9 and TRBJ2-7; TRBD1 is a possible D gene (5 bases). Germline-derived CDR1 and CDR2 are SEHNR and FQNEAQ (reference sequence). The CDR3 runs 14 residues. The CDR3, as DNA: TGTGCCAGCAGTTTAGACAGTATGATCTACGAGCAGTACTTC. Protein: CASSLDSMIYEQYF.

The chain links TRBV6-5 to TRBJ2-1; tentative D call: TRBD1 (6 bases). V was clipped by 11 bases and J by 10 bases, with 12 bases between them. The CDR3 contains 10 residues. CDR1 and CDR2 (germline): MNHEY, SVGAGI. CDR3 loop: CASGAGEQFF. CDR3 sequence (DNA): TGTGCCTCAGGGGCTGGGGAGCAGTTCTTC.

The chain couples TRBV7-2 to TRBJ2-7, with 8 bases identical to TRBD1. The J segment lost 1 base and the V segment lost 5 bases, leaving 4 bases of the junction unmatched. This CDR3 spans 14 amino acids. CDR1 and CDR2 from the germline V gene are SGHTA and FQGNSA. In DNA, the CDR3 is TGTGCCAGCAGCCTCGACAGGGGATCCTACGAGCAGTACTTC. Protein product: CASSLDRGSYEQYF.

The J gene is TRBJ2-1, the V gene TRBV27; tentatively, D is TRBD2 (6 bases). Germline lookup yields CDR1 MNHEY and CDR2 SMNVEV (reference sequence). V lost 6 bases to trimming and J lost 2 bases, with 17 bases between them. The CDR3 is 16 residues long. CDR3: CASRRAGTSPYNEQFF. The CDR3 bases are TGTGCCAGCAGACGAGCCGGGACTTCCCCCTACAATGAGCAGTTCTTC.

The rearrangement links TRBV10-3 to TRBJ2-7; 9 bases map to TRBD1. Looked up from germline, CDR1 is ENHRY and CDR2 is SYGVKD. V shed 0 bases, J shed 5 bases, and the junction held 17 bases outside the gene matches. The CDR3 has 19 residues. CDR3 in DNA: TGTGCCATCAGTGAGTCGAATTCCTGGACAGGGGCTATTGGGCACGAGCAGTACTTC. Residues: CAISESNSWTGAIGHEQYF.

The DNA of the CDR3 is TGTGCCAGCAGTGATCGGGGGGTTGAGGAGTACTTC. Translated, it gives CASSDRGVEEYF. This rearrangement joins TRBV2 to TRBJ2-7; 7 nucleotides agree with TRBD2. The CDR3 runs to 12 residues. V lost 3 bases, J lost 11 bases, and 7 bases stayed unmatched. The germline gives CDR1 SNHLY, CDR2 FYNNEI. Complete variable domain (other parts from reference TRBV2 and TRBJ2-7): EPEVTQTPSHQVTQMGQEVILRCVPISNHLYFYWYRQILGQKVEFLVSFYNNEISEKSEIFDDQFSVERPDGSNFTLKIRSTKLEDSAMYFCASSDRGVEEYFGPGTRLTVT.

This clone counts as medium-sized (0.01 to 0.1%). The V gene is TRBV28, the J gene TRBJ2-7, with 9 bases identical to TRBD1. Germline CDR1 MDHEN, CDR2 SYDVKM. The V and J ends lost 3 bases and 1 base, in that order; junction bases with no gene match: 13. The CDR3 loop spans 18 amino acids. CDR3: CASSLLLSMTGGSYEQYF. The CDR3 DNA is TGTGCCAGCAGTTTGTTGTTGAGTATGACAGGGGGGTCCTACGAGCAGTACTTC.

The rearrangement links TRBV14 to TRBJ2-3; TRBD2 is a possible D gene (6 bases). This CDR3 is built from 13 residues. V lost 4 bases to trimming and J lost 8 bases, with 13 bases between them. Germline loops: CDR1 SGHDN, CDR2 FVKESK. CDR3 loop: CASSRLLGGTQYF. The CDR3 coding sequence is TGTGCCAGCAGCCGGCTCCTGGGGGGTACGCAGTATTTT.

J is TRBJ1-2 and V is TRBV10-1, with D unclear. Trimming removed 4 bases at V and 2 bases at J, with 5 bases between. Germline CDR1 WNHNN, CDR2 SYGVQD (reference sequence). This CDR3 contains 12 residues. This CDR3 is CASSGLNYGYTF. The DNA of the CDR3 is TGCGCCAGCAGTGGACTCAACTATGGCTACACCTTC.

The chain is built from TRBV28 and TRBJ1-4; D remains ambiguous. The germline gives CDR1 MDHEN, CDR2 SYDVKM. This CDR3 contains 14 residues. V lost 8 bases and J 0 bases, leaving 10 bases between the germline ends. CDR3 protein: CASREDTTNEKLFF. The CDR3 nucleotides are TGTGCCAGCCGCGAGGATACAACTAATGAAAAACTGTTTTTT.

The V call is TRBV5-1, the J call TRBJ2-2; D gene uncertain. Trimming removed 0 bases from V and 3 bases from J, with 6 bases in between. The CDR3 runs to 14 residues. Germline V CDR1 and CDR2: SGHRS, YFSETQ. This CDR3 is CASSLGPDTGELFF. The CDR3 DNA sequence: TGCGCCAGCAGCTTGGGTCCGGACACCGGGGAGCTGTTTTTT.

The chain combines TRBV6-5 with TRBJ2-7; the match to TRBD1 covers 12 bases. The CDR3 runs to 15 residues. Trimming removed 0 bases from V and 7 bases from J; junction bases left unmatched: 4. CDR1 MNHEY and CDR2 SVGAGI come from the germline V gene. The CDR3 sequence: CASSYSGDRGLEQYF. CDR3 sequence (DNA): TGTGCCAGCAGTTACTCGGGGGACAGGGGGCTGGAGCAGTACTTC.

The rearrangement uses TRBV7-2 and TRBJ2-5; D is perhaps TRBD2 (6 bases). CDR3 length: 18 amino acids. Trimming removed 3 bases at V and 1 base at J, with 21 bases between. The germline V gene encodes CDR1 SGHTA and CDR2 FQGNSA. CDR3 bases: TGTGCCAGCAGCTTTCCCCCCTCGGGTAGCGGCTTCCAAGAGACCCAGTACTTC. It yields the protein CASSFPPSGSGFQETQYF.